The next 6 T cell receptor beta chains were all read from a single sample in a study of T-cell reconstitution after alpha-beta-depleted transplantation in children. This sample's TCRbeta library carried unique molecular identifier barcodes. Via MiXCR, TCRdb re-called the PCR reads, giving one row per CDR3 protein. The data contain hundreds of thousands of distinct CDR3 sequences, around 15% of them singletons. The sample in question was PBMCs, mostly from graft donor cells, obtained 360 days after TCRalphabeta/CD19-depleted stem cell transplant. The receptor set was obtained from a boy younger than two who had a stem cell transplant for Wiskott-Aldrich syndrome, so the T cells may come from the graft donor.

This clonotype appeared a few times. The chain couples TRBV11-3 to TRBJ1-2; the D is unclear. The CDR3 loop spans 14 amino acids. Germline V gene sequence: CDR1 SGHNT, CDR2 YENEEA. The V end was cut by 5 bases, the J end by 4 bases, with 14 bases between. The CDR3 DNA is TGTGCCAGCAGCAGAGGTTGGAATAGCTATGGCTACACCTTC. Translated, it gives CASSRGWNSYGYTF.

The chain employs TRBV2 and TRBJ2-4; D may be TRBD1 (5 bases). Trimming removed 0 bases at V and 4 bases at J, with 10 bases between. Germline values: CDR1 SNHLY, CDR2 FYNNEI. This CDR3 has 15 amino acids. CDR3 DNA sequence: TGTGCCAGCAGTGAAGCGGGTAGGGGTAAAAACATTCAGTACTTC. Translating it yields CASSEAGRGKNIQYF. Full variable domain (remainder filled in from reference TRBV2 and TRBJ2-4): EPEVTQTPSHQVTQMGQEVILRCVPISNHLYFYWYRQILGQKVEFLVSFYNNEISEKSEIFDDQFSVERPDGSNFTLKIRSTKLEDSAMYFCASSEAGRGKNIQYFGAGTRLSVL.

The genes are TRBV7-2 and TRBJ2-4, with D perhaps TRBD1 (6 bases). The CDR3 is 12 residues long. CDR1 and CDR2 (germline): SGHTA, FQGNSA. The V gene lost 4 bases and the J gene lost 9 bases, with 10 bases spanning the gap. DNA of the CDR3: TGTGCCAGCAGCTCCCAAGGGGGCATTCAGTACTTC. This translates into CASSSQGGIQYF.

The chain joins TRBV5-1 to TRBJ2-1; a weak D match, TRBD1 (8 bases). In germline, CDR1 is SGHRS, CDR2 YFSETQ. V gave up 2 bases and J gave up 5 bases, with 14 bases separating them. The CDR3 is 15 amino acids. CDR3 sequence (DNA): TGCGCCAGCAGCTTCTGGACAGGGAGGGACAATGAGCAGTTCTTC. This translates into CASSFWTGRDNEQFF.

This clonotype was seen only a few times. V is TRBV28 and J is TRBJ2-2; D might be TRBD2 (5 bases). The V gene lost 3 bases and the J gene lost 5 bases, with 16 bases spanning the gap. CDR3 length equals 16 residues. The germline V gene has CDR1 MDHEN and CDR2 SYDVKM. The CDR3 DNA is TGTGCCAGCAGTTTCTGGGCAACAAGGAGGACCGGGGAGCTGTTTTTT. This codes for CASSFWATRRTGELFF.

There are a few counts of this clonotype. The chain recombines TRBV11-2 with TRBJ2-7; TRBD2 agrees at 8 bases. Trimming took 5 bases from V and 2 from J; bases not matched to a gene: 11. The germline CDR1 and CDR2 sequences are SGHAT and FQNNGV. The CDR3 contains 16 residues. CDR3 bases: TGTGCCAGCAGCCTGGATGGGGGCGGGAGGACCTACGAGCAGTACTTC. Its protein product is CASSLDGGGRTYEQYF.